Detailed here is one TCR beta chain. This clone was observed a single time. Its binding antigen is unknown. Qualities for individual bases were not recorded, and no much larger clone is one base off. The CDR3 sequence holds 15 residues, the cysteine and phenylalanine included. Only the CDR3 DNA stays, 45 bases, in frame from base 1. In the germline V gene, CDR1 corresponds to SGHDN and CDR2 to FVKESK. V is cut by 0 bases and J by 3 bases, and the space between the germline ends is 12 bases. To be included, a participant needed at least one PBMC sample from before ART initiation plus at least two post-ART samples. Every participant with HIV received treatment in the United States of America. Before DNA extraction, cryopreserved samples containing 1-10 million PBMC were thawed and washed. At the time of the earliest PBMC sample, participants with HIV were aged between roughly 20 and 55 years. Per participant, PBMC samples came from 1-4 timepoints prior to ART initiation and 2-8 timepoints following ART initiation, for a median of 7 samples. Serial HIV viral load, CD4+ T-cell count, ART history and demographic data were obtained for every participant. A Qiagen kit on a QIAcube was used to extract genomic DNA from unsorted PBMC, with samples processed in batches of 12.

This entry comes from a study of long-term antiretroviral therapy in people with HIV (dated by TCRdb to between 2020 and 2023). A note on the overall study: Collection of the earliest samples took place about a decade ahead of the 2015 WHO recommendation for immediate ART, at a time when ART was typically delayed until CD4 counts fell. A total of roughly 200 cryopreserved PBMC samples were contributed to the cohort by 30 adults with confirmed HIV infection, with samples collected serially over a mean of approximately six years (range 1-12). This retrospective serial study examined whether starting ART and sustained HIV suppression were associated with changes in the composition and diversity of the TRB repertoire in peripheral blood. Among the 25 to 35 participants with HIV, ten to twelve were female. No cross-contamination during QIAcube processing turned up in test extractions that ran a monoclonal T-cell line alongside 30 to 35 polyclonal samples. The study at large found these results: Starting ART was linked to a significant rise in TRB diversity, yet even after long-term ART the diversity remained significantly lower than in transplant donor controls. The samples span the years 2004 to 2017, and the ART regimens used at that time may not be as effective as current regimens. Since PBMC availability was limited, sequencing covered only the TCR beta chain, with no alpha chain pairing. Expanded TRB clones identified before ART initiation dominated the repertoire across all time points, though the dominance fluctuated and decreased in many PLHIV after ART. Because pre-ART samples had limited cell numbers, profiling was done on unsorted PBMC rather than on sorted CD4+ and CD8+ T cells. CDR3 length ranges in HIV repertoires were narrower than in controls, and network structure suggested an antigen-experienced repertoire with only a slight naive shift after ART. No data were available on ART adherence, viral resistance or therapy changes, limiting inferences about post-ART repertoire changes.

The immunoSEQ hsTCRB v3.0 assay was used at survey level resolution for TRB variable region sequencing. The targeted TRB sequencing depth was roughly 35,000-50,000 T-cell genomes per sample. Pooled TRB libraries were sequenced on an Illumina MiSeq with a v3 150-cycle kit. The paper's data handling went like this. Repertoire analysis was performed in R inside a reproducible Nextflow workflow that covered QC, data transformation and analysis. LymphoSeq2, an R package for exploring AIRR-Seq data, was used to implement the custom analyses. Several samples that yielded fewer than 5000 total TRB sequences were excluded, so that fewer than 200 HIV repertoires were analyzed. Of the 180 to 200 retained HIV repertoires, approximately 60 were collected before and roughly 130 after ART initiation. Repertoires were downsampled to 5000 TRB nucleotide sequences, and summary statistics were averaged over 100 downsampling iterations. TRB sequences were retained for analysis only if CDR3 regions of at least seven amino acids were present. A Shannon entropy-derived clonality score and the Gini coefficient were used to measure diversity. In the repertoire networks, any two of the top 5000 CDR3 amino acid sequences were linked whenever the two sequences differed by an edit distance of one. For TRB CDR3 amino acid sequences, antigen specificity groups and MHC restriction were predicted with GLIPH2. To flag known CMV, EBV, HIV or tissue antigen associations, CDR3 amino acid sequences were matched against VDJdb and McPAS-TCR. Pre-ART, post-ART and control groups were compared with Wilcoxon signed-rank tests and Holm-Bonferroni correction. TCRdb took this table from immuneACCESS and kept in-frame rearrangements with V and J called. Such tables lack part of the clones; where checked against another copy, unresolved V genes explain under half of the gap, and the rest is unexplained. That table gives V, J and clone size, and the DNA gave D and trimming. This sample gives under 35,000 clones in total; about 85% of them show up just once. The ten largest make up 13% of the sample.

The sequence came from a man in his late teens or twenties with HIV. The starting material was unsorted PBMCs, obtained 1.1 years after starting antiretroviral therapy. The chain is assembled from TRBV14 and TRBJ2-7; no D segment can be confidently identified. The nucleotide sequence reads TGTGCCAGCAGCCAAGATCGAAGACATTTCTACGAGCAGTACTTC. Its product reads: CASSQDRRHFYEQYF. The full variable domain, with segments outside the CDR3 supplied by the reference TRBV14 and TRBJ2-7 proteins, appears as EAGVTQFPSHSVIEKGQTVTLRCDPISGHDNLYWYRRVMGKEIKFLLHFVKESKQDESGMPNNRFLAERTGGTYSTLKVQPAELEDSGVYFCASSQDRRHFYEQYFGPGTRLTVT.